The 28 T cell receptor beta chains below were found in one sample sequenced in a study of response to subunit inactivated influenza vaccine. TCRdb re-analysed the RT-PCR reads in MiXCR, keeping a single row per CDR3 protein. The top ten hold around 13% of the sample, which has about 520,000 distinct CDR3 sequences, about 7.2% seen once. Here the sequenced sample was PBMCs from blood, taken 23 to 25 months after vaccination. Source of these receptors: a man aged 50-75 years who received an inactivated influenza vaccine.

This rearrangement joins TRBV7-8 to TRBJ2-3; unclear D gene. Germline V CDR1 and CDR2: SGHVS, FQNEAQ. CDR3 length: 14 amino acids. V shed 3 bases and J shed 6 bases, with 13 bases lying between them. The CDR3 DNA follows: TGTGCCAGCAGCTTGTCCCGGGCCCGGGATACGCAGTATTTT. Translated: CASSLSRARDTQYF. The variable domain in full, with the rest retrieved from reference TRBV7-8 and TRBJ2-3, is GAGVSQSPRYKVAKRGQDVALRCDPISGHVSLFWYQQALGQGPEFLTYFQNEAQLDKSGLPSDRFFAERPEGSVSTLKIQRTQQEDSAVYLCASSLSRARDTQYFGPGTRLTVL.

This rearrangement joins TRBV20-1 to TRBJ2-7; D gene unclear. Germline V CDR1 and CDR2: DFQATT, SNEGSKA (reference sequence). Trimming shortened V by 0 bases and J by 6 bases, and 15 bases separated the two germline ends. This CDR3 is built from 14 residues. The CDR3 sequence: CSARDRDLSPEQYF. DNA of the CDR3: TGCAGTGCTAGAGATCGAGACCTCTCCCCCGAGCAGTACTTC.

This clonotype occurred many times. The CDR3 DNA reads as TGTGCCAGCAGTGGAAGCGGGGATTACGAGCAGTACTTC. It yields the protein CASSGSGDYEQYF. The chain couples TRBV6-1 to TRBJ2-7, with 7 positions matching TRBD2. This CDR3 comprises 13 residues. J gave up 4 bases and V 4 bases, and 4 bases lay outside the gene matches. Germline lookup yields CDR1 MNHNS and CDR2 SASEGT.

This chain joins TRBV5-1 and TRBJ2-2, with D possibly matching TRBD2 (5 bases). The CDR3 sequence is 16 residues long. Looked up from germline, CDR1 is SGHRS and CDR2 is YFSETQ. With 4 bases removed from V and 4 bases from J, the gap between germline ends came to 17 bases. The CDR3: CASSPRAQYSTGELFF. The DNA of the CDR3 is TGCGCCAGCAGCCCGAGGGCGCAGTATAGCACCGGGGAGCTGTTTTTT.

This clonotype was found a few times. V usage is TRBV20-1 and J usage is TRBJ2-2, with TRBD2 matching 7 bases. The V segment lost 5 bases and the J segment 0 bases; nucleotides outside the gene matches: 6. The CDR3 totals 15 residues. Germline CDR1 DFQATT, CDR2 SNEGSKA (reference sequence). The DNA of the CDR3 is TGCAGTGCTGCCCGTAGCGGGCCGAACACCGGGGAGCTGTTTTTT. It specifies CSAARSGPNTGELFF.

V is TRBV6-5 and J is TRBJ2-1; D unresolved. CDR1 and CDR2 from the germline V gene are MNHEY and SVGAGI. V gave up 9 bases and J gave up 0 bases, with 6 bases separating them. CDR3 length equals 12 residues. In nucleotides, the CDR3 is TGTGCCAGTCGTCCCTCCTACAATGAGCAGTTCTTC. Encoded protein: CASRPSYNEQFF.

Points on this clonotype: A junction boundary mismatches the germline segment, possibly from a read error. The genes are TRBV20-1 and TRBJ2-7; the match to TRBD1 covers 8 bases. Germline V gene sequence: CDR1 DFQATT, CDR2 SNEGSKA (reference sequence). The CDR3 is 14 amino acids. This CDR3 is CSARVPGQGKSVCF. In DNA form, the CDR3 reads TGCAGTGCTAGAGTTCCTGGACAGGGAAAGAGTGTTTGCTTC.

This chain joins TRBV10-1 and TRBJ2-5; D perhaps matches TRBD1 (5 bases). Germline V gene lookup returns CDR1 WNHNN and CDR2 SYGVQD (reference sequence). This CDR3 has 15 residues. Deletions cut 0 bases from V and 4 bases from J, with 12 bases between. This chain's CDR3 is CASSESRSGAETQYF. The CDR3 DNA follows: TGCGCCAGCAGTGAGTCGAGGTCTGGGGCAGAGACCCAGTACTTC.

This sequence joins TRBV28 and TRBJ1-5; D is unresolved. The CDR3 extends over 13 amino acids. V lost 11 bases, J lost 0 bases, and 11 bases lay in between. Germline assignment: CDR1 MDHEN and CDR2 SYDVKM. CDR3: CAVAAGSNQPQHF. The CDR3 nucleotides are TGTGCCGTGGCGGCAGGTAGCAATCAGCCCCAGCATTTT.

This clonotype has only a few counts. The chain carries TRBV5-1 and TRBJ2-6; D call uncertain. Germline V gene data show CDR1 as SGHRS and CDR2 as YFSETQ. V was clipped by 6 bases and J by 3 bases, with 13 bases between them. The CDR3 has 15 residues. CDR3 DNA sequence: TGCGCCAGCACCCTCGATGGCCTTGGGGCCAACGTCCTGACTTTC. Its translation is CASTLDGLGANVLTF.

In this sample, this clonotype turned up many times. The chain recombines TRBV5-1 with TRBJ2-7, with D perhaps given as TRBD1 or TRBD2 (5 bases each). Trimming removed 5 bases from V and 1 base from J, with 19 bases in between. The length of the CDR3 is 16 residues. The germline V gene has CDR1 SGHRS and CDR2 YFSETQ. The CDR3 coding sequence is TGCGCCAGCAGTATGGTCTTACGGGGCGATTCCTACGAGCAGTACTTC. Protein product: CASSMVLRGDSYEQYF.

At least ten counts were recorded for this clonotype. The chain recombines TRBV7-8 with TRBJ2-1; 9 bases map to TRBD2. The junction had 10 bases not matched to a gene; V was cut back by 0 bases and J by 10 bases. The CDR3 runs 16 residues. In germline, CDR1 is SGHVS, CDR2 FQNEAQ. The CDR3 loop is CASSLASGGLSGEQFF. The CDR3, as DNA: TGTGCCAGCAGCTTAGCTAGCGGGGGCCTCTCTGGAGAGCAGTTCTTC. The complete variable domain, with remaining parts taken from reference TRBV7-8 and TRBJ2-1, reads GAGVSQSPRYKVAKRGQDVALRCDPISGHVSLFWYQQALGQGPEFLTYFQNEAQLDKSGLPSDRFFAERPEGSVSTLKIQRTQQEDSAVYLCASSLASGGLSGEQFFGPGTRLTVL.

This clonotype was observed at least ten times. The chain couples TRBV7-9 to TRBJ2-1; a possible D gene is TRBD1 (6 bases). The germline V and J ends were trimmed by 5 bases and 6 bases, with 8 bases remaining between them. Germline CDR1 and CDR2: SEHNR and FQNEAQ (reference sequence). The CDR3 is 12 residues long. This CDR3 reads CASSPQGNEQFF. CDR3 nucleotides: TGTGCCAGCAGCCCACAGGGCAATGAGCAGTTCTTC. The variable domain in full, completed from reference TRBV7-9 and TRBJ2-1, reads DTGVSQNPRHKITKRGQNVTFRCDPISEHNRLYWYRQTLGQGPEFLTYFQNEAQLEKSRLLSDRFSAERPKGSFSTLEIQRTEQGDSAMYLCASSPQGNEQFFGPGTRLTVL.

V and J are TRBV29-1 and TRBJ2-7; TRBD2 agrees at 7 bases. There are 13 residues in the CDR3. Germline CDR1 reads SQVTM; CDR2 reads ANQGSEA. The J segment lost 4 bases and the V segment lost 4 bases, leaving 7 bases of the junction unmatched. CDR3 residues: CSVGAGEYYEQYF. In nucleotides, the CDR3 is TGCAGCGTTGGGGCGGGAGAGTATTACGAGCAGTACTTC.

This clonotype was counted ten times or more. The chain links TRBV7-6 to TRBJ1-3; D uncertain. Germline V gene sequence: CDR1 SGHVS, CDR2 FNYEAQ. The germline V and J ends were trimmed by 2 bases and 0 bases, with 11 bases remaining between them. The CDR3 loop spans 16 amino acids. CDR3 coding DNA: TGTGCCAGCAGCTTATCCCCGGGCCTCTCTGGAAACACCATATATTTT. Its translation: CASSLSPGLSGNTIYF.

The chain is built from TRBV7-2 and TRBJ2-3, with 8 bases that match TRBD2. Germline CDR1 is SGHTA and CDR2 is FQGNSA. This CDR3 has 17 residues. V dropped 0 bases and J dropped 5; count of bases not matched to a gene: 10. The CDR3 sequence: CASSLAPRAGGGDTQYF. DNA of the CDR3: TGTGCCAGCAGCTTAGCGCCCAGGGCGGGGGGAGGAGATACGCAGTATTTT.

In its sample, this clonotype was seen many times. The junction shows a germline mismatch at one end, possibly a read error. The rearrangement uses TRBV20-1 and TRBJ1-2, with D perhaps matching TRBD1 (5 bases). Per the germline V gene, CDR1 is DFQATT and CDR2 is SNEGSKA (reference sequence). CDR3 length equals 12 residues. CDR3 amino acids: CSAGLGAARVYF. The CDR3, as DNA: TGCAGTGCTGGACTCGGGGCCGCCAGGGTTTACTTC.

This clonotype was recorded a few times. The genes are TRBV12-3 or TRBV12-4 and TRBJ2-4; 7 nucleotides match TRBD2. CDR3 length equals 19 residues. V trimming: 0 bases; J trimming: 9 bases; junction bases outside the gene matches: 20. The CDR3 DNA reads TGTGCCAGCAGTTTAGCGCTATATTGGGGTTCGGGAGGAGAAACCATTCAGTACTTC. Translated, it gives CASSLALYWGSGGETIQYF.

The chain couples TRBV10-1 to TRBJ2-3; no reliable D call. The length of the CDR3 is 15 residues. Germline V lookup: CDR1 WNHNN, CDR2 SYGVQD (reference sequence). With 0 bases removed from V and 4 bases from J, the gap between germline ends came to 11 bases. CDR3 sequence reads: CASSESTPEADTQYF. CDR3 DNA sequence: TGCGCCAGCAGTGAGTCGACCCCTGAGGCAGATACGCAGTATTTT.

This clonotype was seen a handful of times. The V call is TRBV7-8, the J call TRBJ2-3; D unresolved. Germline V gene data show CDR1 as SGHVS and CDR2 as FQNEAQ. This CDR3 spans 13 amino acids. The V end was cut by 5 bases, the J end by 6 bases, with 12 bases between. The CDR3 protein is CASSHRTYDTQYF. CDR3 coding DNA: TGTGCCAGCAGCCATCGAACTTACGATACGCAGTATTTT.

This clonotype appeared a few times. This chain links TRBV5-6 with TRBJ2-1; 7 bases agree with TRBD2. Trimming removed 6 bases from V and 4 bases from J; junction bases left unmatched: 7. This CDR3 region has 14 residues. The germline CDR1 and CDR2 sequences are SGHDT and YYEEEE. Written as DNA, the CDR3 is TGTGCCAGCATCCCCCGGGACTATTACAATGAGCAGTTCTTC. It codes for CASIPRDYYNEQFF.

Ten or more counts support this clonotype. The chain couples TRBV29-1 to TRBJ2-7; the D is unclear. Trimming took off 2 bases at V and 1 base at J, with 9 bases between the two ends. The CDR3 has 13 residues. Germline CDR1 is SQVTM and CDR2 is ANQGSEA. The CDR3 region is CSVELGFSYEQYF. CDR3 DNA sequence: TGCAGCGTTGAACTCGGTTTTTCCTACGAGCAGTACTTC.

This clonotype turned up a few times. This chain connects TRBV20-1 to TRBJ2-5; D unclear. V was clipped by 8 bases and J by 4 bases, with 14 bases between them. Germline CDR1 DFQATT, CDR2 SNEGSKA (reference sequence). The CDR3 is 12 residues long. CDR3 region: CSTRAERETQYF. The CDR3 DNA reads TGCAGTACTCGCGCAGAAAGAGAGACCCAGTACTTC.

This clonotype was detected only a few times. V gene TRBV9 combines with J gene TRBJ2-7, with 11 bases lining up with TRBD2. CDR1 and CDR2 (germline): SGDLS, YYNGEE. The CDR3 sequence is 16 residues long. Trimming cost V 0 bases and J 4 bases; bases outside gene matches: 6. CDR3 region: CASSVGAGLADYEQYF. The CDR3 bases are TGTGCCAGCAGCGTAGGCGCGGGACTAGCGGATTACGAGCAGTACTTC.

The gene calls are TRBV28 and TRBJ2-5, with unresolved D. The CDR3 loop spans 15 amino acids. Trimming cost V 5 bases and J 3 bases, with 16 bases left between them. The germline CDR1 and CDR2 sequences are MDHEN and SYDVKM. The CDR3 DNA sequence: TGTGCCAGCAGTCTCCCGATCCGGCTCAAAGAGACCCAGTACTTC. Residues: CASSLPIRLKETQYF.

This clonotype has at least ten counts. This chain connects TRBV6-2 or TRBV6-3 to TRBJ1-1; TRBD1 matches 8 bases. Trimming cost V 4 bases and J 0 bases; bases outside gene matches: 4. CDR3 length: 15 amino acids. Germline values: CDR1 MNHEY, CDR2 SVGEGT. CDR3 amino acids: CASSSRGRVNTEAFF. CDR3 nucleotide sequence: TGTGCCAGCAGTTCCAGGGGGCGCGTGAACACTGAAGCTTTCTTT.

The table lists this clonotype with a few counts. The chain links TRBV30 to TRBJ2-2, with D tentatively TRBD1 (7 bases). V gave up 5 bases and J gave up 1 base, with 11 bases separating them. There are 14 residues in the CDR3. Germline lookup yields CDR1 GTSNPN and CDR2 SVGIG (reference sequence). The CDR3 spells CAWWRGLNTGELFF. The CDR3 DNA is TGTGCCTGGTGGAGGGGGCTGAACACCGGGGAGCTGTTTTTT.

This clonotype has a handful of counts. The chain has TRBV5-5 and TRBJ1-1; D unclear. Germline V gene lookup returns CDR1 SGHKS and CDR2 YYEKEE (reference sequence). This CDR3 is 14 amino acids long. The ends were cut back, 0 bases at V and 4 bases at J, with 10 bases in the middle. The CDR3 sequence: CASSLGVLGTEAFF. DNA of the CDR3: TGTGCCAGCAGCTTGGGGGTGCTGGGCACTGAAGCTTTCTTT.